The 28 T cell receptor beta chains listed next were all sequenced from one sample in a study of PD-1 blockade in classical Hodgkin lymphoma. Assay used: immunoSEQ multiplex PCR; TCRdb lists only in-frame clones, some missing. The sample contains some 38,000 clones, 76% of which appear only once. All patients experienced relapse after autologous stem cell transplantation, and brentuximab vedotin exposure was variable. Source: peripheral blood mononuclear cells (PBMCs), taken at baseline. These receptors came from a human donor with classical Hodgkin lymphoma.

The chain uses TRBV9 and TRBJ2-7; TRBD2 might be the D (6 bases). Trimming removed 2 bases at V and 0 bases at J, with 21 bases between. There are 18 residues in the CDR3. Germline-derived CDR1 and CDR2 are SGDLS and YYNGEE. CDR3 sequence: CASSVGWWDGGTSYEQYF. DNA of the CDR3: TGTGCCAGCAGCGTTGGGTGGTGGGACGGGGGAACCTCCTACGAGCAGTACTTC. The full variable domain, its missing parts supplied by reference TRBV9 and TRBJ2-7, is DSGVTQTPKHLITATGQRVTLRCSPRSGDLSVYWYQQSLDQGLQFLIQYYNGEERAKGNILERFSAQQFPDLHSELNLSSLELGDSALYFCASSVGWWDGGTSYEQYFGPGTRLTVT.

V and J are TRBV7-8 and TRBJ2-3; 12 bases align to TRBD2. CDR1 is SGHVS, CDR2 FQNEAQ, per germline. V dropped 3 bases and J dropped 2; count of bases not matched to a gene: 3. The CDR3 runs 16 residues. CDR3 bases: TGTGCCAGCAGCTTCGGACTAGCGGGATTCACAGATACGCAGTATTTT. It yields the protein CASSFGLAGFTDTQYF. Complete variable domain (other parts from reference TRBV7-8 and TRBJ2-3): GAGVSQSPRYKVAKRGQDVALRCDPISGHVSLFWYQQALGQGPEFLTYFQNEAQLDKSGLPSDRFFAERPEGSVSTLKIQRTQQEDSAVYLCASSFGLAGFTDTQYFGPGTRLTVL.

V and J are TRBV2 and TRBJ1-2; D not resolved. The CDR3 has 15 amino acids. With 4 bases removed from V and 0 bases from J, the gap between germline ends came to 12 bases. The germline CDR1 and CDR2 sequences are SNHLY and FYNNEI. CDR3 amino acids: CASSATAASNYGYTF. CDR3 coding DNA: TGTGCCAGCAGTGCCACGGCGGCATCTAACTATGGCTACACCTTC. The variable domain in full, with the rest retrieved from reference TRBV2 and TRBJ1-2, is EPEVTQTPSHQVTQMGQEVILRCVPISNHLYFYWYRQILGQKVEFLVSFYNNEISEKSEIFDDQFSVERPDGSNFTLKIRSTKLEDSAMYFCASSATAASNYGYTFGSGTRLTVV.

V gene TRBV2 combines with J gene TRBJ2-7; 11 bases align to TRBD1. Germline values: CDR1 SNHLY, CDR2 FYNNEI. V shed 5 bases, J shed 7 bases, and the junction held 4 bases outside the gene matches. CDR3 size: 13 residues. In DNA form, the CDR3 reads TGTGCCAGCAGTCCCGGGACAGGGGGGGAGCAGTACTTC. Translating gives CASSPGTGGEQYF.

The rearrangement links TRBV28 to TRBJ1-2; D unclear. Germline loops: CDR1 MDHEN, CDR2 SYDVKM. The CDR3 contains 15 residues. The ends were cut back, 2 bases at V and 8 bases at J, with 18 bases in the middle. CDR3 nucleotides: TGTGCCAGCAGTTTAAAGTTGGGAGGGCCGCGGGGCTACACCTTC. This gives the protein CASSLKLGGPRGYTF.

The chain recombines TRBV18 with TRBJ1-4; no reliable D call. Trimming removed 4 bases at V and 2 bases at J, with 8 bases between. The germline V gene encodes CDR1 KGHSH and CDR2 LQKENI. This CDR3 is built from 14 residues. CDR3 amino acids: CASSLSGTNEKLFF. The CDR3 DNA sequence: TGTGCCAGCTCACTTTCAGGCACTAATGAAAAACTGTTTTTT.

About this clone: This may arise from a read error, as a much more abundant clone is one base away. The chain uses TRBV9 and TRBJ2-3, with 8 bases lining up with TRBD2. The junction had 3 bases not matched to a gene; V was cut back by 0 bases and J by 3 bases. CDR3 size: 15 residues. From germline, CDR1 is SGDLS and CDR2 YYNGEE. The CDR3 sequence is CASSVGLASTDTQYF. The CDR3 DNA reads as TGTGCCAGCAGCGTAGGACTAGCGAGTACAGATACGCAGTATTTT.

A note on this clone: The junction departs from germline at one end; a sequencing error may be responsible. This rearrangement joins TRBV19 to TRBJ2-7, with D unresolved. CDR1 is LNHDA and CDR2 is SQIVND in the germline V gene (reference sequence). The CDR3 has 13 residues. The CDR3 is CATSPGPAYAQYF. CDR3 coding DNA: TGTGCCACCTCGCCGGGTCCGGCTTACGCGCAGTACTTC. The full variable domain, its missing parts supplied by reference TRBV19 and TRBJ2-7, is DGGITQSPKYLFRKEGQNVTLSCEQNLNHDAMYWYRQDPGQGLRLIYYSQIVNDFQKGDIAEGYSVSREKKESFPLTVTSAQKNPTAFYLCATSPGPAYAQYFGPGTRLTVT.

This rearrangement joins TRBV28 to TRBJ1-5; 9 bases map to TRBD1. The germline V gene encodes CDR1 MDHEN and CDR2 SYDVKM. The CDR3 contains 15 residues. The trim removed 6 bases at V and 4 bases at J, leaving 7 bases unmatched. CDR3 in amino acids: CASRATGGGNQPQHF. The CDR3 bases are TGTGCCAGCAGAGCAACAGGGGGCGGGAATCAGCCCCAGCATTTT. Looking up the rest from reference TRBV28 and TRBJ1-5 gives the full variable domain: DVKVTQSSRYLVKRTGEKVFLECVQDMDHENMFWYRQDPGLGLRLIYFSYDVKMKEKGDIPEGYSVSREKKERFSLILESASTNQTSMYLCASRATGGGNQPQHFGDGTRLSIL.

The chain has TRBV2 and TRBJ2-4; weak D call: TRBD2 (7 bases). Trimming removed 0 bases at V and 7 bases at J, with 19 bases between. The CDR3 sequence is 17 residues long. The V gene's germline CDR1 is SNHLY and CDR2 FYNNEI. CDR3 DNA: TGTGCCAGCAGTGAAGCTATATGGGGGGGCGCAGGTAACATTCAGTACTTC. Translating gives CASSEAIWGGAGNIQYF.

The genes are TRBV5-1 and TRBJ2-1; TRBD1 agrees at 12 bases. There are 18 residues in the CDR3. Looked up from germline, CDR1 is SGHRS and CDR2 is YFSETQ. V was pared by 4 bases and J by 7 bases, with 15 bases of the junction left unmatched. Here the CDR3 DNA reads TGCGCCAGCAGCCTCCTCCCCTCGGGGACAGGGGGCGGGAATGAGCAGTTCTTC. This translates into CASSLLPSGTGGGNEQFF.

The chain combines TRBV5-8 with TRBJ1-2; tentative D call: TRBD1 (6 bases). The CDR3 spans 13 residues. The germline gives CDR1 SGHTS, CDR2 YDEGEE. Between the trimmed V and J ends, which lost 3 bases and 5 bases, there was a span of 11 bases. This CDR3 is CASSWGAGYGYTF. DNA for the CDR3: TGTGCCAGCAGCTGGGGGGCAGGATATGGCTACACCTTC.

This clone was seen more than once but under ten times. V usage is TRBV5-4 and J usage is TRBJ2-4; 7 bases are a match to TRBD1. This CDR3 spans 14 amino acids. Germline V lookup: CDR1 SGHNT, CDR2 YYREEE (reference sequence). Unmatched junction bases numbered 5, after V lost 4 bases and J lost 4 bases. The CDR3, as DNA: TGTGCCAGCAGCACTACAGGGGTTAAAAACATTCAGTACTTC. As protein: CASSTTGVKNIQYF.

This clone was seen at least ten times. The V call is TRBV19, the J call TRBJ1-5; the match to TRBD1 covers 7 bases. V dropped 5 bases and J dropped 0; count of bases not matched to a gene: 4. From germline, CDR1 is LNHDA and CDR2 SQIVND (reference sequence). The CDR3 is 15 residues long. The CDR3 sequence is CASSQGQHSNQPQHF. CDR3 DNA sequence: TGTGCCAGTAGTCAGGGACAGCATAGCAATCAGCCCCAGCATTTT.

This chain uses TRBV5-6 with TRBJ2-4, with D maybe TRBD1 (5 bases). The germline CDR1 and CDR2 sequences are SGHDT and YYEEEE. CDR3 length: 19 residues. The V end lost 2 bases, the J end lost 0 bases, and 21 bases lay between the germline ends. The CDR3 nucleotides are TGTGCCAGCAGCTTTCTCGGACAAGGTGTTTTGCTAGCCAAAAACATTCAGTACTTC. This translates into CASSFLGQGVLLAKNIQYF. The entire variable domain, with the rest obtained from reference TRBV5-6 and TRBJ2-4, is as follows: DAGVTQSPTHLIKTRGQQVTLRCSPKSGHDTVSWYQQALGQGPQFIFQYYEEEERQRGNFPDRFSGHQFPNYSSELNVNALLLGDSALYLCASSFLGQGVLLAKNIQYFGAGTRLSVL.

The chain uses TRBV18 and TRBJ1-5; 7 bases line up with TRBD1. Trimming cost V 10 bases and J 1 base; bases outside gene matches: 4. Looked up from germline, CDR1 is KGHSH and CDR2 is LQKENI. The length of the CDR3 is 13 residues. The CDR3 DNA reads TGTGCCACCCAACAGGGGAGCAATCAGCCCCAGCATTTT. It translates to CATQQGSNQPQHF.

This clone has just a few counts. The rearrangement uses TRBV7-9 and TRBJ1-3, with TRBD1 matching 8 bases. The CDR3 totals 19 residues. Germline CDR1 and CDR2: SEHNR and FQNEAQ (reference sequence). Germline trimming cut 3 bases from V and 1 base from J; bases unmatched to any gene: 14. DNA of the CDR3: TGTGCCAGCAGCTTGGACAGGGCGGGTGGTGGATTTTCTGGAAACACCATATATTTT. Translating it yields CASSLDRAGGGFSGNTIYF. Supplemented by reference TRBV7-9 and TRBJ1-3, the full variable domain reads DTGVSQNPRHKITKRGQNVTFRCDPISEHNRLYWYRQTLGQGPEFLTYFQNEAQLEKSRLLSDRFSAERPKGSFSTLEIQRTEQGDSAMYLCASSLDRAGGGFSGNTIYFGEGSWLTVV.

This clone was found a few times. The chain carries TRBV6-1 and TRBJ2-7; D could derive from TRBD1 or TRBD2 (5 bases each). The germline gives CDR1 MNHNS, CDR2 SASEGT. The CDR3 extends over 15 amino acids. Trimming pared 7 bases from V and 0 bases from J, leaving 16 bases between. Here the CDR3 reads CASKMGPNPSYEQYF. The CDR3 DNA reads as TGTGCCAGCAAGATGGGACCGAATCCCTCCTACGAGCAGTACTTC.

The chain recombines TRBV5-6 with TRBJ2-4; D uncertain. Germline V gene sequence: CDR1 SGHDT, CDR2 YYEEEE. This CDR3 is built from 13 residues. The V end was cut by 4 bases, the J end by 11 bases, with 16 bases between. Here the CDR3 reads CASSRNLKMVQYF. The CDR3 DNA sequence: TGTGCCAGCAGCAGGAACCTTAAGATGGTTCAGTACTTC.

The chain recombines TRBV28 with TRBJ2-7; D not resolved. The germline V and J ends were trimmed by 3 bases and 0 bases, with 6 bases remaining between them. This CDR3 is built from 13 residues. Germline CDR1 MDHEN, CDR2 SYDVKM. CDR3 in amino acids: CASSFPSSYEQYF. CDR3 bases: TGTGCCAGCAGTTTCCCCAGCTCCTACGAGCAGTACTTC.

This chain joins TRBV5-1 and TRBJ2-7; D gene ambiguous. Germline V gene sequence: CDR1 SGHRS, CDR2 YFSETQ. V was cut by 4 bases and J by 4 bases, with 9 bases left in between. This CDR3 has 12 residues. DNA for the CDR3: TGCGCCAGCAGCCTGGGCCTTTACGAGCAGTACTTC. Encoded protein: CASSLGLYEQYF. Together with reference TRBV5-1 and TRBJ2-7, the CDR3 gives the full variable domain: KAGVTQTPRYLIKTRGQQVTLSCSPISGHRSVSWYQQTPGQGLQFLFEYFSETQRNKGNFPGRFSGRQFSNSRSEMNVSTLELGDSALYLCASSLGLYEQYFGPGTRLTVT.

This clone has only a few counts. Other DNA sequences of this sample code for an identical CDR3. The chain links TRBV11-3 to TRBJ2-3; D gene unclear. Germline CDR1 reads SGHNT; CDR2 reads YENEEA. V was clipped by 5 bases and J by 5 bases, with 5 bases between them. The CDR3 covers 11 residues. The CDR3 bases are TGTGCCAGCAGCCTGGGAGATACGCAGTATTTT. This translates into CASSLGDTQYF.

The V gene is TRBV10-1, the J gene TRBJ2-7, with a possible D match to TRBD1 (7 bases). The germline CDR1 and CDR2 sequences are WNHNN and SYGVQD (reference sequence). This CDR3 spans 14 amino acids. The chain's CDR3 is CARPQGLAHYEQYF. The CDR3 coding sequence is TGCGCAAGGCCACAGGGGCTAGCGCACTACGAGCAGTACTTC.

The rearrangement links TRBV19 to TRBJ1-5; D gene uncertain. Germline V gene lookup returns CDR1 LNHDA and CDR2 SQIVND (reference sequence). This CDR3 is built from 14 residues. V lost 0 bases and J lost 2, with 5 bases in between. In DNA, the CDR3 is TGTGCCAGTAGTATAGAGGCCGGCAATCAGCCCCAGCATTTT. This translates into CASSIEAGNQPQHF.

The rearrangement uses TRBV20-1 and TRBJ2-1; maybe TRBD2 (5 bases). This CDR3 contains 10 residues. Between the trimmed V and J ends, which lost 3 bases and 10 bases, there was a span of 7 bases. The germline CDR1 and CDR2 sequences are DFQATT and SNEGSKA (reference sequence). The CDR3 loop reads CSASPGEQFF. In nucleotides, the CDR3 is TGCAGTGCTAGTCCGGGAGAGCAGTTCTTC.

The rearrangement uses TRBV6-5 and TRBJ2-7; the D gene is possibly TRBD2 (6 bases). Germline CDR1 reads MNHEY; CDR2 reads SVGAGI. This CDR3 has 14 amino acids. The V gene lost 0 bases and the J gene lost 6 bases, with 12 bases spanning the gap. The CDR3 loop reads CASSYSRRAGEQYF. CDR3 DNA sequence: TGTGCCAGCAGTTACTCTAGGAGGGCGGGCGAGCAGTACTTC.

The rearrangement links TRBV6-1 to TRBJ2-7; no firm D call. The CDR3 length is 14 residues. Germline CDR1 reads MNHNS; CDR2 reads SASEGT. The germline V and J ends were trimmed by 0 bases and 3 bases, with 9 bases remaining between them. The CDR3 loop reads CASSEARGNYEQYF. CDR3 sequence (DNA): TGTGCCAGCAGTGAAGCTAGAGGAAACTACGAGCAGTACTTC.

This clone has only one observation. The gene calls are TRBV6-6 and TRBJ2-7; D perhaps matches TRBD2 (5 bases). Trimming pared 7 bases from V and 1 base from J, leaving 11 bases between. The germline CDR1 and CDR2 sequences are MNHNY and SVGAGI (reference sequence). The CDR3 spans 13 residues. The CDR3 DNA reads as TGTGCCAGCAAGGACTTAAAGTCCTACGAGCAGTACTTC. Amino acids: CASKDLKSYEQYF.